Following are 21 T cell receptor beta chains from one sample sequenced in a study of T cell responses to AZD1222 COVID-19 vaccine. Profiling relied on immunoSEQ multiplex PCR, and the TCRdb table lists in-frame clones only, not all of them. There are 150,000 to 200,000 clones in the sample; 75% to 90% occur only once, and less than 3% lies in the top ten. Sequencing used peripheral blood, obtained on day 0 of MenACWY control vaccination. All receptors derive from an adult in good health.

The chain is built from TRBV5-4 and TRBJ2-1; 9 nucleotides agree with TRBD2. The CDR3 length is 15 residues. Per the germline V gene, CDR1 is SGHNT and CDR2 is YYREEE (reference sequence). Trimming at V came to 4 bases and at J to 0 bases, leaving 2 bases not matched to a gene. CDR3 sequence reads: CASSRTSDSYNEQFF. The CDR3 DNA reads TGTGCCAGCAGCCGGACTAGCGACTCCTACAATGAGCAGTTCTTC.

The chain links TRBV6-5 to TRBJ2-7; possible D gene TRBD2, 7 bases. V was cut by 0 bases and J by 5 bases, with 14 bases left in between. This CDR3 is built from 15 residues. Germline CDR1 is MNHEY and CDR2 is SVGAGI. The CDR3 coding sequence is TGTGCCAGCAGTTACTCCCAAGGGGGGGTGGACGAGCAGTACTTC. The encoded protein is CASSYSQGGVDEQYF.

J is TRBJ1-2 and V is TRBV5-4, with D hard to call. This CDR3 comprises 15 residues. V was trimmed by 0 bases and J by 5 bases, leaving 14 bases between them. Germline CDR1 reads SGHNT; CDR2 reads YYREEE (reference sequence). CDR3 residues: CASSLESTKGYGYTF. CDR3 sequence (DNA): TGTGCCAGCAGCTTGGAATCCACGAAAGGATATGGCTACACCTTC. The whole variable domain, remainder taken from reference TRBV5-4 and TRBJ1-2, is ETGVTQSPTHLIKTRGQQVTLRCSSQSGHNTVSWYQQALGQGPQFIFQYYREEENGRGNFPPRFSGLQFPNYSSELNVNALELDDSALYLCASSLESTKGYGYTFGSGTRLTVV.

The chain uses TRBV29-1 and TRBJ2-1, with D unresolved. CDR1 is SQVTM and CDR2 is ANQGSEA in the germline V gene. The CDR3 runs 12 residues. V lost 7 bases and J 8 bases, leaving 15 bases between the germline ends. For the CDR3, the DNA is TGCAGCGCCGCCGTGGTCCTAGATGAGCAGTTCTTC. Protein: CSAAVVLDEQFF.

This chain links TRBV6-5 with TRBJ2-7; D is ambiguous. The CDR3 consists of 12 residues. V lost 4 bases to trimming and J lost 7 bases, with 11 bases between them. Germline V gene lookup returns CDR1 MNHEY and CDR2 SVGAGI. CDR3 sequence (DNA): TGTGCCAGCAGTTCCCCCTGGGAAGAGCAGTACTTC. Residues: CASSSPWEEQYF.

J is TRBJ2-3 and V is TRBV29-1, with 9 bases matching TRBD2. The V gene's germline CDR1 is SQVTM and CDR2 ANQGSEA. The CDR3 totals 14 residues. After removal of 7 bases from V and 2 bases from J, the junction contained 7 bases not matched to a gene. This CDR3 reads CSGTSVIPTDTQYF. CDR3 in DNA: TGCAGCGGGACTAGCGTAATACCCACAGATACGCAGTATTTT.

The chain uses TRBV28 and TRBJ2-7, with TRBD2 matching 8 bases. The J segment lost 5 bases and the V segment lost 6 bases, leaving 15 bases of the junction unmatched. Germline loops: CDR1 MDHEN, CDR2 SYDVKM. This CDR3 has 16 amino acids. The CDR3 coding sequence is TGTGCCAGCAGCGCGGAAGATCTCAACGGGGGGGACGAGCAGTACTTC. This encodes CASSAEDLNGGDEQYF.

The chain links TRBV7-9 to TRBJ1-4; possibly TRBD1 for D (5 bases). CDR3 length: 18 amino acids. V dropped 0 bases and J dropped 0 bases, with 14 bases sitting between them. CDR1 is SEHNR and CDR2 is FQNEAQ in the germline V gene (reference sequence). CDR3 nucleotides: TGTGCCAGCAGCTTAGCGGGGCAGGCGGAAGCAACTAATGAAAAACTGTTTTTT. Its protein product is CASSLAGQAEATNEKLFF.

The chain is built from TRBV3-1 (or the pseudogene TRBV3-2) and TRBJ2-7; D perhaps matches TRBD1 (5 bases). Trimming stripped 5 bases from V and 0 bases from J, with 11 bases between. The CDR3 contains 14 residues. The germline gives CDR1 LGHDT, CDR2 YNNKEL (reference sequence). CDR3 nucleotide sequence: TGTGCCAGCAGCGCGCAGGGAATCTCCTACGAGCAGTACTTC. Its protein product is CASSAQGISYEQYF.

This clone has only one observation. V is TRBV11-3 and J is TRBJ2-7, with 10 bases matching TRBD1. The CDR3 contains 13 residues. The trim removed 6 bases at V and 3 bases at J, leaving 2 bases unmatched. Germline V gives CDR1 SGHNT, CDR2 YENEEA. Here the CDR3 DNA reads TGTGCCAGCAGTCGGACAGGGGGCTACGAGCAGTACTTC. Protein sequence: CASSRTGGYEQYF.

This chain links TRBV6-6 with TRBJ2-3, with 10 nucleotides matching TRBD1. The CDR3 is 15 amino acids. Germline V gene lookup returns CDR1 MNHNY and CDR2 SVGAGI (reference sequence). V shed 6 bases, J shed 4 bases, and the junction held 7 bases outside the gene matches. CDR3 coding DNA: TGTGCCAGCAGCCTGACAGGGGGCGAGGCAGATACGCAGTATTTT. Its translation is CASSLTGGEADTQYF.

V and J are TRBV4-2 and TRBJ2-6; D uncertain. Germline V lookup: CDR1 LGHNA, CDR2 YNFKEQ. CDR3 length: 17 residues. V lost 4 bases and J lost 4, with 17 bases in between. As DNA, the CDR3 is TGTGCCAGCAGCCCCCGCCTCGCGGAATCCGGGGCCAACGTCCTGACTTTC. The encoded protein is CASSPRLAESGANVLTF.

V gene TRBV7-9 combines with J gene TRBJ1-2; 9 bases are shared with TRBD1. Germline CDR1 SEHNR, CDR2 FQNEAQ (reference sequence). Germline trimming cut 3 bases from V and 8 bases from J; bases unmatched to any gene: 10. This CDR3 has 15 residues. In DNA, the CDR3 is TGTGCCAGCAGCTTTACACAGGGGGCGGTGAACGGCTACACCTTC. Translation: CASSFTQGAVNGYTF.

CDR3 in DNA: TGTGCCTGGAGTGTGCCGGGAAACTCCTACGAGCAGTACTTC. As protein: CAWSVPGNSYEQYF. V and J are TRBV30 and TRBJ2-7; possibly TRBD2 for D (5 bases). Trimming cost V 0 bases and J 0 bases, with 9 bases left between them. This CDR3 has 14 residues. The germline gives CDR1 GTSNPN, CDR2 SVGIG (reference sequence).

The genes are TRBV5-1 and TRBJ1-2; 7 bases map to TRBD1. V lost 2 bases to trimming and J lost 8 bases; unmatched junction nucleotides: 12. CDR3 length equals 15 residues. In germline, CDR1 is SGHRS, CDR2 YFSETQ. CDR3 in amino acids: CASSFDPDRLEGYTF. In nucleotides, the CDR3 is TGCGCCAGCAGCTTCGACCCGGACAGGCTAGAGGGCTACACCTTC.

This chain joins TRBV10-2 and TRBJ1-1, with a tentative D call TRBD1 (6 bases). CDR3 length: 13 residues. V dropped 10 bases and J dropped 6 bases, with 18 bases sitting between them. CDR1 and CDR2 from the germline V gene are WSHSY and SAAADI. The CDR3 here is CATQQGRGPEAFF. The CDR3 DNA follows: TGCGCCACCCAACAGGGAAGGGGTCCTGAAGCTTTCTTT.

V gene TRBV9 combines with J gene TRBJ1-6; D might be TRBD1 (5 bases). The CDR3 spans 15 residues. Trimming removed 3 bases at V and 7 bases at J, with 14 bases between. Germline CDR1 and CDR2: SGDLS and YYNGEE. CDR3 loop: CASSGIGQENSPLHF. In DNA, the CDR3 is TGTGCCAGCAGCGGCATCGGACAAGAAAATTCACCCCTCCACTTT.

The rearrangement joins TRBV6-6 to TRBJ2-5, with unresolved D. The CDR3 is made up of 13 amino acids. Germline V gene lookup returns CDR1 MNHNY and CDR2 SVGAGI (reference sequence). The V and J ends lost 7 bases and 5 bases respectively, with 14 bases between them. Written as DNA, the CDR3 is TGTGCCAGCACCGACAATCTCGGTGAGACCCAGTACTTC. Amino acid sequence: CASTDNLGETQYF.

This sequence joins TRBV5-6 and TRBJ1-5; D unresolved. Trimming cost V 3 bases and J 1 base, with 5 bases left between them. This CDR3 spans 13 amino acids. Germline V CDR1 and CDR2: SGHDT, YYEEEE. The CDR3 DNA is TGTGCCAGCAGCTCGATGAGCAATCAGCCCCAGCATTTT. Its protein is CASSSMSNQPQHF.

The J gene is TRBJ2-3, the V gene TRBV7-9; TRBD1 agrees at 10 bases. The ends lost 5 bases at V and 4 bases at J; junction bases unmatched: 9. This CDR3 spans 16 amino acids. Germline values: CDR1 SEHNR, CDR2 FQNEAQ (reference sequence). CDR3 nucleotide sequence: TGTGCCAGCAGCACGCCCGGGACAGGGGACGCAGATACGCAGTATTTT. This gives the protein CASSTPGTGDADTQYF.

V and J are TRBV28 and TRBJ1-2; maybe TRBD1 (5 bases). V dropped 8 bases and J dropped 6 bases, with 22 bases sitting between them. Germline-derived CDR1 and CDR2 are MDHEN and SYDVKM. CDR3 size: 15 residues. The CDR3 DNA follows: TGTGCCAGCTCCCTGGGACCGGCCCTAAGGGATGGCTACACCTTC. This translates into CASSLGPALRDGYTF.